This T cell receptor beta chain was identified in a study of cytomegalovirus exposure and HLA in healthy donors. Primers: 60 Vbeta forward and 13 Jbeta reverse. Assay used: immunoSEQ multiplex PCR; TCRdb lists only in-frame clones, some missing. The sample records 150,000 or so clones, roughly 77% being singletons. A note on this clone: The target antigen is unknown.

General observations from the study: According to a later analysis, donors in an Asian-associated ancestry cluster reportedly had fewer N-insertions than the roughly 630-donor mean. CMV serostatus was the sole immune exposure information available. V- and J-gene trimming of TCR beta was linked (in a later analysis) to a missense DCLRE1C variant. A few chains tied to CMV proved CMV antigen-specific in vitro.

The germline gives CDR1 SGHNT, CDR2 YYREEE (reference sequence). V was clipped by 0 bases and J by 0 bases, with 6 bases between them. This CDR3 is built from 14 residues. The clonotype comes from a man younger than 30 in good health and CMV-seropositive. Specimen: PBMCs. The chain uses TRBV5-4 and TRBJ2-5; D gene uncertain. This CDR3 reads CASSLDSYQETQYF. Here the CDR3 DNA reads TGTGCCAGCAGCTTGGACAGCTACCAAGAGACCCAGTACTTC. Full variable domain (rest looked up from reference TRBV5-4 and TRBJ2-5): ETGVTQSPTHLIKTRGQQVTLRCSSQSGHNTVSWYQQALGQGPQFIFQYYREEENGRGNFPPRFSGLQFPNYSSELNVNALELDDSALYLCASSLDSYQETQYFGPGTRLLVL.